Below are 32 T cell receptor beta chains sequenced from a single sample in a study of response to subunit inactivated influenza vaccine. MiXCR was run by TCRdb on the RT-PCR reads, yielding one entry per CDR3 protein. The sample shows around 200,000 distinct CDR3 sequences, approximately 12% of them seen only once. The same sample was also used in a study of T cells expressing NK-cell markers. That source notes: The authors made TCR beta cDNA libraries by 5'RACE template switching. This switching added a universal primer site and UMIs.

Sequences were derived from CD8+ T cells sorted from PBMCs, sampled roughly 13 days after vaccination. The receptors were gathered from a man in his forties or fifties who received an inactivated influenza vaccine.

V and J are TRBV11-2 and TRBJ1-2; D is ambiguous. CDR1 is SGHAT, CDR2 FQNNGV, per germline. Trimming shortened V by 4 bases and J by 7 bases, and 16 bases separated the two germline ends. The CDR3 is made up of 14 amino acids. The CDR3 here is CASSSLIGDGGYTF. The CDR3 bases are TGTGCCAGCAGCTCTCTAATTGGGGATGGTGGCTACACCTTC.

The rearrangement joins TRBV13 to TRBJ2-7; the match to TRBD2 covers 12 bases. The CDR3 runs to 18 residues. The ends lost 5 bases at V and 6 bases at J; junction bases unmatched: 17. Germline V gives CDR1 PRHDT, CDR2 FYEKMQ (reference sequence). CDR3 coding DNA: TGTGCCAGCAGCCCGCTTAGGGTGACTAGCGGGAGATTTTCCGAGCAGTACTTC. Amino acid sequence: CASSPLRVTSGRFSEQYF. Combining the CDR3 with reference TRBV13 and TRBJ2-7 gives the whole variable domain AAGVIQSPRHLIKEKRETATLKCYPIPRHDTVYWYQQGPGQDPQFLISFYEKMQSDKGSIPDRFSAQQFSDYHSELNMSSLELGDSALYFCASSPLRVTSGRFSEQYFGPGTRLTVT.

This clonotype was picked up a small number of times. The chain recombines TRBV7-9 with TRBJ2-7; D remains ambiguous. The CDR3 consists of 14 residues. CDR1 and CDR2 (germline): SEHNR, FQNEAQ (reference sequence). The V end was cut by 2 bases, the J end by 1 base, with 9 bases between. The CDR3 reads CASSLTFVSYEQYF. CDR3 bases: TGTGCCAGCAGCTTAACTTTTGTATCCTACGAGCAGTACTTC.

This rearrangement joins TRBV4-2 to TRBJ2-2; 9 nucleotides agree with TRBD2. The V gene's germline CDR1 is LGHNA and CDR2 YNFKEQ. With V trimmed by 3 bases and J by 0 bases, 2 bases remained unmatched. The CDR3 totals 16 residues. In DNA form, the CDR3 reads TGTGCCAGCAGCCACCGACTAGCGGCGAACACCGGGGAGCTGTTTTTT. As protein: CASSHRLAANTGELFF.

This clonotype has only a few counts. J is TRBJ2-7 and V is TRBV20-1; 8 bases line up with TRBD2. The germline gives CDR1 DFQATT, CDR2 SNEGSKA (reference sequence). The CDR3 contains 14 residues. The V gene end was trimmed by 6 bases and the J gene end by 6 bases; junction bases not matched to a gene: 13. The CDR3 DNA reads TGCAGTGCCCCCGATAGGGTCGGGGGGGCCGAGCAGTACTTC. Amino acid sequence: CSAPDRVGGAEQYF.

A remark on this clonotype: It is unclear where the CDR3 begins or ends on the DNA, so no DNA is shown, and the CDR3 is as TCRdb lists it. CDR3 residues: CASSQRIFIPTSSTSARYTYEQYF. The chain combines TRBV14 with TRBJ2-7. The CDR3 region is 24 residues in length, termini included. Looked up from germline, CDR1 is SGHDN and CDR2 is FVKESK.

The chain is built from TRBV6-6 and TRBJ2-7; 7 nucleotides match TRBD2. Germline V gives CDR1 MNHNY, CDR2 SVGAGI (reference sequence). This CDR3 is 12 amino acids long. With V trimmed by 6 bases and J by 5 bases, 4 bases remained unmatched. DNA for the CDR3: TGTGCCAGCAGCTACGGACTAGACGAGCAGTACTTC. This translates into CASSYGLDEQYF.

This clonotype was detected only a few times. The chain employs TRBV6-2 or TRBV6-3 and TRBJ1-1; TRBD1 might be the D (6 bases). Trimming cost V 5 bases and J 8 bases, with 12 bases left between them. Germline V gene lookup returns CDR1 MNHEY and CDR2 SVGEGT. This CDR3 contains 12 residues. CDR3 residues: CASSNDRKEAFF. For the CDR3, the DNA is TGTGCCAGCAGTAATGACAGGAAAGAAGCTTTCTTT.

Comments on this clonotype: A read error may be the cause here, since a much bigger clone is one base away. This chain connects TRBV7-2 to TRBJ2-5; TRBD2 aligns across 12 bases. Germline CDR1 reads SGHTA; CDR2 reads FQGNSA. The CDR3 totals 17 residues. CDR3 DNA sequence: TGTGCCACCAGCTTAACGACTAGCGGGGGCCTGGAGGAGACCCAGTACTTC. Translation gives CATSLTTSGGLEETQYF.

This clonotype occurred a few times. This chain uses TRBV15 with TRBJ2-7; D not resolved. This CDR3 is built from 14 residues. From germline, CDR1 is LNHNV and CDR2 YYDKDF (reference sequence). With 4 bases removed from V and 2 bases from J, the gap between germline ends came to 12 bases. In nucleotides, the CDR3 is TGTGCCACCAGCAAAGGGTTACAAACCTACGAGCAGTACTTC. Its protein product is CATSKGLQTYEQYF.

This clonotype came up many times. This sequence joins TRBV9 and TRBJ2-1; D possibly corresponds to TRBD1 (5 bases). Germline V CDR1 and CDR2: SGDLS, YYNGEE. Trimming shortened V by 4 bases and J by 7 bases, and 15 bases separated the two germline ends. The CDR3 is made up of 14 amino acids. The CDR3 region has the DNA TGTGCCAGCAGCATATCGTCAGGGATGAATGAGCAGTTCTTC. Translated: CASSISSGMNEQFF.

V is TRBV29-1 and J is TRBJ2-7, with D tentatively TRBD1 (6 bases). This CDR3 region has 13 residues. Germline CDR1 SQVTM, CDR2 ANQGSEA. Trimming took 5 bases from V and 0 from J, leaving 11 bases between them. The CDR3 here is CSVRTVLSYEQYF. The CDR3 DNA is TGCAGCGTTCGGACAGTCCTCTCCTACGAGCAGTACTTC.

This clonotype was found many times. CDR3 DNA: TGTGCCAGTAGTGGAGGACTAGCGGGAGCCTTCTACGAGCAGTACTTC. Encoded protein: CASSGGLAGAFYEQYF. The rearrangement uses TRBV19 and TRBJ2-7; 13 bases map to TRBD2. V was clipped by 5 bases and J by 3 bases; unmatched bases: 7. CDR1 and CDR2 (germline): LNHDA, SQIVND (reference sequence). The CDR3 is 16 residues long.

V and J are TRBV29-1 and TRBJ2-3, with TRBD1 as a possible D gene (6 bases). The CDR3 has 17 residues. The germline V gene encodes CDR1 SQVTM and CDR2 ANQGSEA. V lost 0 bases, J lost 2 bases, and 18 bases lay in between. The CDR3 loop is CSVEDLDSPPPTDTQYF. CDR3 sequence (DNA): TGCAGCGTTGAAGATCTGGACAGTCCCCCCCCCACAGATACGCAGTATTTT.

This clonotype came up a few times. The chain links TRBV27 to TRBJ1-2; D is possibly TRBD1 (6 bases). The V end was cut by 6 bases, the J end by 4 bases, with 18 bases between. Germline loops: CDR1 MNHEY, CDR2 SMNVEV (reference sequence). The length of the CDR3 is 15 residues. The CDR3 nucleotides read TGTGCCAGCAGCCTATCCACGGGGGGGGCCTATGGCTACACCTTC. As protein: CASSLSTGGAYGYTF.

In DNA form, the CDR3 reads TGTGCCAGTAGTTTTAGAGGACCGGGCTACAATGAGCAGTTCTTC. Its protein is CASSFRGPGYNEQFF. V usage is TRBV19 and J usage is TRBJ2-1, with D unclear. The CDR3 is 15 amino acids. V was cut by 5 bases and J by 3 bases, with 14 bases left in between. In germline, CDR1 is LNHDA, CDR2 SQIVND (reference sequence). The complete variable domain, with remaining parts taken from reference TRBV19 and TRBJ2-1, reads DGGITQSPKYLFRKEGQNVTLSCEQNLNHDAMYWYRQDPGQGLRLIYYSQIVNDFQKGDIAEGYSVSREKKESFPLTVTSAQKNPTAFYLCASSFRGPGYNEQFFGPGTRLTVL.

The chain uses TRBV5-6 and TRBJ2-5; D unresolved. CDR1 and CDR2 (germline): SGHDT, YYEEEE. The CDR3 extends over 11 amino acids. Trimming removed 3 bases from V and 5 bases from J, with 5 bases in between. DNA of the CDR3: TGTGCCAGCAGCTCGCTGGAGACCCAGTACTTC. Its translation is CASSSLETQYF.

This clonotype has just a few counts. This sequence joins TRBV11-2 and TRBJ2-5; D possibly corresponds to TRBD2 (6 bases). CDR3 length equals 14 residues. V lost 2 bases and J 3 bases, leaving 10 bases between the germline ends. Germline CDR1 and CDR2: SGHAT and FQNNGV. CDR3 protein: CASSLWASEETQYF. The CDR3 nucleotides are TGTGCCAGCAGCTTATGGGCTAGCGAAGAGACCCAGTACTTC.

The chain is built from TRBV27 and TRBJ2-7; TRBD1 or TRBD2 may be the D gene (6 bases each). Germline lookup yields CDR1 MNHEY and CDR2 SMNVEV (reference sequence). The ends were cut back, 3 bases at V and 5 bases at J, with 14 bases in the middle. This CDR3 comprises 14 residues. CDR3 nucleotides: TGTGCCAGCAGTTTTCTCCCACGGGGGCACGAGCAGTACTTC. Its translation is CASSFLPRGHEQYF.

This chain connects TRBV6-1 to TRBJ2-1; 10 nucleotides match TRBD2. The junction had 4 bases not matched to a gene; V was cut back by 10 bases and J by 4 bases. The CDR3 is 13 amino acids. In germline, CDR1 is MNHNS, CDR2 SASEGT. CDR3 in DNA: TGTGCCACCGGACTAGCGGAGTACAATGAGCAGTTCTTC. As protein: CATGLAEYNEQFF.

The rearrangement links TRBV27 to TRBJ2-7, with 7 bases aligning to TRBD1. Germline V gene sequence: CDR1 MNHEY, CDR2 SMNVEV (reference sequence). With 5 bases clipped from V and 2 bases from J, the junction kept 12 bases outside the gene matches. There are 16 residues in the CDR3. In DNA form, the CDR3 reads TGTGCCAGCAGTGAAAAGACAGGGACGAAAACCTACGAGCAGTACTTC. This encodes CASSEKTGTKTYEQYF.

This clonotype was seen at least ten times. At one end, the junction sequence differs from germline, possibly due to a read error. Written as DNA, the CDR3 is TGTGCTAGCAGCCAGGGACAGGACAACCAAGAGACCCAGTACTTC. It codes for CASSQGQDNQETQYF. The rearrangement uses TRBV7-7 and TRBJ2-5; TRBD1 aligns across 8 bases. The length of the CDR3 is 15 residues. CDR1 is SSHAT, CDR2 FNYEAQ, per germline (reference sequence).

The genes are TRBV7-8 and TRBJ2-1; D is unresolved. This CDR3 is built from 13 residues. The V and J ends lost 0 bases and 6 bases respectively, with 6 bases between them. The germline V gene encodes CDR1 SGHVS and CDR2 FQNEAQ. The DNA for the CDR3 is TGTGCCAGCAGCTTAGCTCGGTTCAATGAGCAGTTCTTC. Amino acid sequence: CASSLARFNEQFF.

This clonotype was detected only a few times. V is TRBV6-1 and J is TRBJ1-4; D ambiguous. Germline-derived CDR1 and CDR2 are MNHNS and SASEGT. The CDR3 runs to 13 residues. V shed 0 bases and J shed 8 bases, with 7 bases lying between them. The DNA of the CDR3 is TGTGCCAGCAGTGAAGCGCAAGGGGAAAAACTGTTTTTT. It translates to CASSEAQGEKLFF.

The table lists this clonotype with a few counts. The gene calls are TRBV11-1 and TRBJ2-5; no definite D call. The V and J ends lost 4 bases and 2 bases respectively, with 11 bases between them. CDR1 is SGHAT, CDR2 FQDESV, per germline (reference sequence). This CDR3 has 14 residues. The CDR3, as DNA: TGTGCCAGCAGCTCGATGGGTCGGCAAGAGACCCAGTACTTC. This translates into CASSSMGRQETQYF.

Ten or more counts support this clonotype. V usage is TRBV2 and J usage is TRBJ1-1; 7 bases align to TRBD1. CDR1 and CDR2 from the germline V gene are SNHLY and FYNNEI. V gave up 0 bases and J gave up 10 bases; unmatched junction bases: 17. CDR3 length: 17 amino acids. The CDR3 bases are TGTGCCAGCAGTGAAGCACTGGGTCCAACAGGGGTCCGAGGAGCTTTCTTT. Protein sequence: CASSEALGPTGVRGAFF.

This clonotype has ten or more counts. V usage is TRBV29-1 and J usage is TRBJ2-1; TRBD1 matches at 8 bases. From germline, CDR1 is SQVTM and CDR2 ANQGSEA. The CDR3 runs 13 residues. Germline trimming cut 6 bases from V and 6 bases from J; bases unmatched to any gene: 7. CDR3 protein: CSVSRGRGNEQFF. The CDR3, as DNA: TGCAGCGTCTCCAGGGGGCGCGGCAATGAGCAGTTCTTC.

The V call is TRBV15, the J call TRBJ2-7; TRBD2 matches at 8 bases. V gave up 1 base and J gave up 3 bases; unmatched junction bases: 5. The CDR3 extends over 15 amino acids. Germline CDR1 LNHNV, CDR2 YYDKDF (reference sequence). The CDR3 DNA sequence: TGTGCCACCAGCAGAGTACTAGCGGAATTCTACGAGCAGTACTTC. It is translated as CATSRVLAEFYEQYF. Drawing the rest from reference TRBV15 and TRBJ2-7, the complete variable domain is DAMVIQNPRYQVTQFGKPVTLSCSQTLNHNVMYWYQQKSSQAPKLLFHYYDKDFNNEADTPDNFQSRRPNTSFCFLDIRSPGLGDTAMYLCATSRVLAEFYEQYFGPGTRLTVT.

The sample holds a few counts of this clonotype. The chain joins TRBV27 to TRBJ2-1; no firm D call. Germline lookup yields CDR1 MNHEY and CDR2 SMNVEV (reference sequence). Trimming took off 5 bases at V and 0 bases at J, with 11 bases between the two ends. The CDR3 sequence is 15 residues long. The CDR3 loop is CASSPSGISYNEQFF. The DNA for the CDR3 is TGTGCCAGCAGTCCGTCAGGTATCTCCTACAATGAGCAGTTCTTC.

This clonotype appeared many times. The rearrangement joins TRBV10-2 to TRBJ2-5, with D perhaps matching TRBD2 (6 bases). V lost 7 bases to trimming and J lost 4 bases, with 16 bases between them. Germline CDR1 reads WSHSY; CDR2 reads SAAADI. This CDR3 is 14 amino acids long. Here the CDR3 DNA reads TGCGCCAGCATGCCGGAGGGTGGAGGAGAGACCCAGTACTTC. Translating it yields CASMPEGGGETQYF.

This sequence joins TRBV28 and TRBJ2-1; a weak D match, TRBD1 (5 bases). V was clipped by 6 bases and J by 3 bases, with 9 bases between them. The CDR3 runs 13 residues. CDR1 is MDHEN, CDR2 SYDVKM, per germline. The CDR3 loop is CASRGLDYNEQFF. CDR3 sequence (DNA): TGTGCCAGCAGGGGGCTGGACTACAATGAGCAGTTCTTC.

The V gene is TRBV13, the J gene TRBJ2-7; 11 bases are shared with TRBD2. V shed 5 bases and J 1 base; nucleotides not matched to a gene: 10. The CDR3 loop spans 17 amino acids. Germline V gene lookup returns CDR1 PRHDT and CDR2 FYEKMQ (reference sequence). This chain's CDR3 is CASSETSLAGVSYEQYF. As DNA, the CDR3 is TGTGCCAGCAGCGAAACATCACTAGCGGGAGTATCCTACGAGCAGTACTTC. The full variable domain, in which reference TRBV13 and TRBJ2-7 provide the parts outside the CDR3, is AAGVIQSPRHLIKEKRETATLKCYPIPRHDTVYWYQQGPGQDPQFLISFYEKMQSDKGSIPDRFSAQQFSDYHSELNMSSLELGDSALYFCASSETSLAGVSYEQYFGPGTRLTVT.